The rows below give T cell receptor beta chains drawn from one sample of a study of tumor-infiltrating lymphocytes in localized non-small cell lung cancer. Sequencing used immunoSEQ multiplex PCR; TCRdb keeps in-frame clones, though not all of them. The sample includes about 13,000 clones, roughly 70% of them seen just once. Sequencing was carried out using lung tumor tissue. Source of these receptors: a human donor with non-small cell lung cancer. CDR3s leave out the opening cysteine and the closing phenylalanine or tryptophan. The order of the fields is CDR3 protein, V gene, J gene.

CDR3: ASSESAGELF
V: TRBV10-1
J: TRBJ2-2

CDR3: ASTPAASRAYGYT
V: TRBV27
J: TRBJ1-2

CDR3: ASSLGLYNEQF
V: TRBV7-7
J: TRBJ2-1

CDR3: ASSADRGREAF
V: TRBV11-1
J: TRBJ1-1

CDR3: SVDWGVGSYNEQF
V: TRBV29-1
J: TRBJ2-1

CDR3: ASSVRGYEEAF
V: TRBV2
J: TRBJ1-1

CDR3: ASSATLGTGHSNQPQH
V: TRBV2
J: TRBJ1-5

CDR3: ASSQDWTGGYNEQF
V: TRBV4-3
J: TRBJ2-1

CDR3: ASSQDKGGTQY
V: TRBV4-3
J: TRBJ2-5

CDR3: ASSSSGAETQY
V: TRBV7-8
J: TRBJ2-5

CDR3: AWRGRGYEQY
V: TRBV30
J: TRBJ2-7

CDR3: AWSPRGGRSEQY
V: TRBV30
J: TRBJ2-7

CDR3: ASSFGQGLRDIQY
V: TRBV5-1
J: TRBJ2-4

CDR3: ASSDQGAGETQY
V: TRBV5-4
J: TRBJ2-5

CDR3: ASSRDEGGGYT
V: TRBV7-9
J: TRBJ1-2

CDR3: ASSLAGSDGGYEQY
V: TRBV5-1
J: TRBJ2-7

CDR3: AWGTQAGEQY
V: TRBV30
J: TRBJ2-7

CDR3: ASSFLGPYEQY
V: TRBV11-2
J: TRBJ2-7

CDR3: SARDPGRQY
V: TRBV20-1
J: TRBJ2-5

CDR3: ASRPLGSGIDEQF
V: TRBV19
J: TRBJ2-1

CDR3: ASSLAYSDEQF
V: TRBV7-9
J: TRBJ2-1

CDR3: ASDTGETEAF
V: TRBV10-3
J: TRBJ1-1

CDR3: ASSESNLQTNQPQH
V: TRBV10-2
J: TRBJ1-5

CDR3: ASSTGQGRFSYNSPLH
V: TRBV7-9
J: TRBJ1-6

CDR3: ASSLEVAGAYNEQF
V: TRBV5-1
J: TRBJ2-1

CDR3: ASHLQGLTTEAF
V: TRBV7-9
J: TRBJ1-1

CDR3: ASSVGQGWTDTQY
V: TRBV6-4
J: TRBJ2-3

CDR3: ASNGQGYNEQF
V: TRBV2
J: TRBJ2-1

CDR3: ASSLVAGTASSYGYT
V: TRBV5-5
J: TRBJ1-2

CDR3: ASSRDYDTDTQY
V: TRBV6-5
J: TRBJ2-3

CDR3: ASSLRLYTEAF
V: TRBV5-8
J: TRBJ1-1

CDR3: ATKSGTGDNQPQH
V: TRBV6-5
J: TRBJ1-5

CDR3: ASRIQGAPNEKLF
V: TRBV2
J: TRBJ1-4

CDR3: ASRTSGTDTQY
V: TRBV27
J: TRBJ2-3

CDR3: AWSPTGYETQY
V: TRBV30
J: TRBJ2-5

CDR3: ASSLALLLQRNTDTQY
V: TRBV5-8
J: TRBJ2-3

CDR3: AISESAAPNTGELF
V: TRBV10-3
J: TRBJ2-2

CDR3: ASSSGTGNTGELF
V: TRBV5-4
J: TRBJ2-2

CDR3: ASGTGRYEQY
V: TRBV2
J: TRBJ2-7

CDR3: ASSPYSGTYNNEQF
V: TRBV25-1
J: TRBJ2-1